Below, 7 T cell receptor beta chains from the same sample are listed, as sequenced in a study of shared clonotypes between healthy human individuals. Some clones are missing from TCRdb's copy, which holds only in-frame ones; the method was immunoSEQ multiplex PCR. The data hold approximately 530,000 clones, with 96% observed a single time. Sequences were obtained from naive CD4+ T cells sorted from blood. The subset here: CD45RA+ positively selected. These receptors were obtained from a woman aged 30 to 39 in good health.

V and J are TRBV5-1 and TRBJ2-3; D uncertain. CDR3 length equals 15 residues. V lost 0 bases to trimming and J lost 3 bases, with 11 bases between them. Looked up from germline, CDR1 is SGHRS and CDR2 is YFSETQ. The CDR3 coding sequence is TGCGCCAGCAGCTTGGGGTCGCCGTCGACAGATACGCAGTATTTT. It codes for CASSLGSPSTDTQYF.

V is TRBV27 and J is TRBJ1-2; D not certain. Germline V gives CDR1 MNHEY, CDR2 SMNVEV (reference sequence). The CDR3 contains 13 residues. Deletions cut 5 bases from V and 7 bases from J, with 14 bases between. The CDR3 DNA reads TGTGCCAGCAGTCCCTATATCGAGAGTGGCTACACCTTC. Translated, it gives CASSPYIESGYTF.

The chain couples TRBV5-1 to TRBJ1-1; possible D gene TRBD1, 5 bases. V was cut by 1 base and J by 1 base, with 11 bases left in between. Germline V gene data show CDR1 as SGHRS and CDR2 as YFSETQ. This CDR3 region has 15 residues. The DNA for the CDR3 is TGCGCCAGCAGCTTGCAGGGTTGGGGGAACACTGAAGCTTTCTTT. Protein product: CASSLQGWGNTEAFF.

The CDR3 loop is CASSTGTSGASYNEQFF. CDR3 sequence (DNA): TGTGCCAGTAGTACCGGGACTAGCGGGGCGTCCTACAATGAGCAGTTCTTC. The V gene is TRBV19, the J gene TRBJ2-1; 13 bases are shared with TRBD2. The CDR3 is 17 amino acids. Germline CDR1 and CDR2: LNHDA and SQIVND (reference sequence). The ends lost 4 bases at V and 1 base at J; junction bases unmatched: 4.

CDR3 region: CASRDHGMVGAGELFF. The CDR3 coding sequence is TGTGCCAGCAGAGATCACGGGATGGTAGGGGCCGGGGAGCTGTTTTTT. The chain employs TRBV2 and TRBJ2-2; either TRBD1 or TRBD2 may fit D (5 bases each). The length of the CDR3 is 16 residues. CDR1 and CDR2 from the germline V gene are SNHLY and FYNNEI. V gave up 6 bases and J gave up 6 bases, with 20 bases separating them.

The chain is built from TRBV4-2 and TRBJ2-1, with TRBD2 matching 7 bases. The CDR3 is made up of 15 amino acids. The germline V gene has CDR1 LGHNA and CDR2 YNFKEQ. The J segment lost 14 bases and the V segment lost 4 bases, leaving 17 bases of the junction unmatched. The DNA for the CDR3 is TGTGCCAGCAGCCGGGAGGCCCGACTAGCCCCTAAGGAGTTCTTC. Translated: CASSREARLAPKEFF.

J is TRBJ2-2 and V is TRBV7-9; 8 bases line up with TRBD1. V lost 1 base, J lost 4 bases, and 2 bases stayed unmatched. Germline CDR1 is SEHNR and CDR2 is FQNEAQ (reference sequence). The CDR3 sequence is 15 residues long. The CDR3 protein is CASSLETGVTGELFF. The CDR3 nucleotides read TGTGCCAGCAGCTTAGAGACAGGGGTCACCGGGGAGCTGTTTTTT.